A single sample gave rise to the 21 T cell receptor beta chains below, sequenced in a study of identical twins. TCRdb reprocessed the 5' RACE reads via MiXCR and lists one record per CDR3 protein. The sample has approximately 630,000 distinct CDR3 sequences; about 7% are singletons. The sample was also linked to a second study, of yellow fever vaccine responses in identical twins.

The sequencing sample was made of PBMCs. The receptor set was obtained from a woman younger than 35 in good health.

The CDR3 DNA sequence: TGCGCCAGCAGCCACCTGGGCAGGGGAGAATACGAGCAGTACTTC. This gives the protein CASSHLGRGEYEQYF. The rearrangement uses TRBV5-1 and TRBJ2-7, with D perhaps TRBD1 (6 bases). V lost 4 bases and J lost 4, with 18 bases in between. Germline V lookup: CDR1 SGHRS, CDR2 YFSETQ. This CDR3 has 15 amino acids.

This clonotype was seen many times. The chain combines TRBV12-3 or TRBV12-4 with TRBJ1-5; D uncertain. Trimming left V 4 bases short and J 5 bases short, with 18 bases between. This CDR3 region has 16 residues. This CDR3 reads CASSSGELGGYQPQHF. DNA for the CDR3: TGTGCCAGCAGTTCAGGTGAATTGGGAGGGTATCAGCCCCAGCATTTT.

This clonotype has just a few counts. V and J are TRBV10-3 and TRBJ2-7; tentative D call: TRBD1 (6 bases). This CDR3 has 14 amino acids. V lost 2 bases to trimming and J lost 4 bases, with 12 bases between them. The germline V gene encodes CDR1 ENHRY and CDR2 SYGVKD. The CDR3, as DNA: TGTGCCATCAGTGAGGGGGACACCGCTTACGAGCAGTACGTC. Its translation: CAISEGDTAYEQYV.

J is TRBJ2-3 and V is TRBV5-1; the D gene could be TRBD1 or TRBD2 (5 bases each). The CDR3 spans 16 residues. V gave up 1 base and J gave up 2 bases, with 14 bases separating them. Germline assignment: CDR1 SGHRS and CDR2 YFSETQ. The CDR3 sequence: CASSLTGTQATDTQYF. CDR3 nucleotides: TGCGCCAGCAGCTTGACTGGGACCCAGGCCACAGATACGCAGTATTTT.

This clonotype was detected only a few times. The rearrangement uses TRBV3-1 and TRBJ2-6; D unresolved. The ends were cut back, 6 bases at V and 2 bases at J, with 17 bases in the middle. CDR1 and CDR2 from the germline V gene are LGHDT and YNNKEL (reference sequence). The CDR3 consists of 17 residues. CDR3 residues: CASSQKRLVAGANVLTF. For the CDR3, the DNA is TGTGCCAGCAGTCAAAAAAGGCTAGTCGCTGGGGCCAACGTCCTGACTTTC.

This clonotype was counted only a few times. This chain joins TRBV20-1 and TRBJ2-3; 12 bases are shared with TRBD2. Trimming removed 3 bases from V and 11 bases from J; junction bases left unmatched: 12. CDR1 is DFQATT, CDR2 SNEGSKA, per germline (reference sequence). There are 15 residues in the CDR3. For the CDR3, the DNA is TGCAGTGCTAGTCGCTCTAGCGGGAGGGCCTCGGGGCAGTATTTT. Its protein product is CSASRSSGRASGQYF.

The V call is TRBV25-1, the J call TRBJ1-1; D unresolved. The CDR3 has 13 amino acids. Germline values: CDR1 MGHDK, CDR2 SYGVNS. V lost 6 bases, J lost 3 bases, and 11 bases lay in between. In DNA, the CDR3 is TGTGCCAGCAGCCCGCAGTGGTACACTGAAGCTTTCTTT. Translated: CASSPQWYTEAFF. Full variable domain (remainder filled in from reference TRBV25-1 and TRBJ1-1): EADIYQTPRYLVIGTGKKITLECSQTMGHDKMYWYQQDPGMELHLIHYSYGVNSTEKGDLSSESTVSRIRTEHFPLTLESARPSHTSQYLCASSPQWYTEAFFGQGTRLTVV.

The rearrangement joins TRBV11-3 to TRBJ2-1; 8 nucleotides match TRBD2. J lost 9 bases, V lost 5 bases, and 15 bases had no gene match. Germline CDR1 reads SGHNT; CDR2 reads YENEEA. The CDR3 spans 16 residues. CDR3 sequence: CASSEWVAGRQLEQFF. The CDR3 DNA sequence: TGTGCCAGCAGCGAGTGGGTAGCGGGACGCCAGCTTGAGCAGTTCTTC. Variable domain in full (rest from reference TRBV11-3 and TRBJ2-1): EAGVVQSPRYKIIEKKQPVAFWCNPISGHNTLYWYLQNLGQGPELLIRYENEEAVDDSQLPKDRFSAERLKGVDSTLKIQPAELGDSAVYLCASSEWVAGRQLEQFFGPGTRLTVL.

The chain links TRBV7-9 to TRBJ2-5; 7 bases line up with TRBD1. V shed 1 base, J shed 1 base, and the junction held 6 bases outside the gene matches. Germline CDR1 reads SEHNR; CDR2 reads FQNEAQ (reference sequence). This CDR3 is 16 amino acids long. The CDR3 here is CASSLGPGTAQETQYF. CDR3 nucleotide sequence: TGTGCCAGCAGCTTAGGTCCCGGGACAGCCCAAGAGACCCAGTACTTC. Drawing the rest from reference TRBV7-9 and TRBJ2-5, the complete variable domain is DTGVSQNPRHKITKRGQNVTFRCDPISEHNRLYWYRQTLGQGPEFLTYFQNEAQLEKSRLLSDRFSAERPKGSFSTLEIQRTEQGDSAMYLCASSLGPGTAQETQYFGPGTRLLVL.

This clonotype was seen only a few times. CDR3 region: CASSQDVLAVGETQYF. CDR3 DNA sequence: TGTGCCAGCAGCCAGGACGTCCTAGCGGTTGGAGAGACCCAGTACTTC. The rearrangement joins TRBV7-9 to TRBJ2-5; TRBD2 matches 7 bases. The CDR3 sequence is 16 residues long. The trim removed 5 bases at V and 4 bases at J, leaving 13 bases unmatched. Germline V lookup: CDR1 SEHNR, CDR2 FQNEAQ (reference sequence).

The V call is TRBV4-1, the J call TRBJ2-3, with 11 positions matching TRBD1. Germline V gene data show CDR1 as MGHRA and CDR2 as YSYEKL. The V and J ends lost 8 bases and 6 bases, in that order; junction bases with no gene match: 10. CDR3 length: 15 residues. CDR3 bases: TGCGCCAGCCGATTAGGACAGGGGGCGAGGGATACGCAGTATTTT. As protein: CASRLGQGARDTQYF.

A few counts support this clonotype. The rearrangement joins TRBV20-1 to TRBJ2-7; 7 nucleotides match TRBD2. V lost 0 bases, J lost 7 bases, and 12 bases stayed unmatched. The CDR3 spans 15 residues. Germline-derived CDR1 and CDR2 are DFQATT and SNEGSKA (reference sequence). The CDR3: CSAREGSGTYEEQYF. The CDR3 DNA reads as TGCAGTGCTAGAGAGGGAAGCGGGACCTACGAGGAGCAGTACTTC.

The rearrangement joins TRBV6-5 to TRBJ2-5, with D perhaps TRBD1 (6 bases). The CDR3 is made up of 15 amino acids. The germline V gene has CDR1 MNHEY and CDR2 SVGAGI. V was trimmed by 4 bases and J by 2 bases, leaving 14 bases between them. CDR3 in amino acids: CASSSGQIQQETQYF. For the CDR3, the DNA is TGTGCCAGCAGTTCCGGACAGATACAACAAGAGACCCAGTACTTC.

The J gene is TRBJ2-1, the V gene TRBV12-3 or TRBV12-4; D remains unclear. The CDR3 is 14 residues long. V dropped 0 bases and J dropped 4 bases, with 7 bases sitting between them. The chain's CDR3 is CASSLAQDYNEQFF. CDR3 bases: TGTGCCAGCAGTTTAGCGCAAGATTACAATGAGCAGTTCTTC.

This clonotype occurred a few times. V is TRBV28 and J is TRBJ2-1; 13 bases map to TRBD2. This CDR3 has 22 residues. The J segment lost 0 bases and the V segment lost 3 bases, leaving 17 bases of the junction unmatched. Germline V gene lookup returns CDR1 MDHEN and CDR2 SYDVKM. The CDR3 nucleotides read TGTGCCAGCAGTTTGCCCAGTCCCGGGACTAGCGGGGCCCATAGCTCCTACAATGAGCAGTTCTTC. It codes for CASSLPSPGTSGAHSSYNEQFF. The full variable domain, completed using reference TRBV28 and TRBJ2-1, is DVKVTQSSRYLVKRTGEKVFLECVQDMDHENMFWYRQDPGLGLRLIYFSYDVKMKEKGDIPEGYSVSREKKERFSLILESASTNQTSMYLCASSLPSPGTSGAHSSYNEQFFGPGTRLTVL.

V usage is TRBV10-3 and J usage is TRBJ2-3; 13 bases align to TRBD2. Germline assignment: CDR1 ENHRY and CDR2 SYGVKD. The CDR3 sequence is 16 residues long. The ends lost 3 bases at V and 6 bases at J; junction bases unmatched: 6. CDR3 in DNA: TGTGCCATCAGTGACCCCGGACTAGCGGGGGTGGATACGCAGTATTTT. Translated, it gives CAISDPGLAGVDTQYF.

The chain links TRBV3-1 to TRBJ2-1; 8 positions agree with TRBD2. Germline V gives CDR1 LGHDT, CDR2 YNNKEL (reference sequence). V gave up 4 bases and J gave up 3 bases; unmatched junction bases: 8. The CDR3 totals 16 residues. The CDR3 is CASSPGGTLLYNEQFF. DNA of the CDR3: TGTGCCAGCAGCCCGGGGGGGACCCTCCTCTACAATGAGCAGTTCTTC.

At least ten counts were recorded for this clonotype. This sequence joins TRBV9 and TRBJ1-2; maybe TRBD1 (6 bases). The CDR3 is made up of 14 amino acids. Trimming took 5 bases from V and 4 from J, leaving 15 bases between them. The germline gives CDR1 SGDLS, CDR2 YYNGEE. The CDR3 nucleotides are TGTGCCAGCAGTCATCCGACGGGGGCCTATGGCTACACCTTC. Protein: CASSHPTGAYGYTF.

V gene TRBV12-3 or TRBV12-4 combines with J gene TRBJ1-2; D perhaps matches TRBD1 (5 bases). Trimming cost V 6 bases and J 2 bases, with 19 bases left between them. This CDR3 has 16 amino acids. The chain's CDR3 is CASRLREVEGNYGYTF. The DNA of the CDR3 is TGTGCCAGCAGGCTCAGGGAGGTGGAAGGAAACTATGGCTACACCTTC.

Ten or more counts support this clonotype. The chain links TRBV5-1 to TRBJ2-7, with TRBD1 identical over 10 bases. J lost 5 bases, V lost 4 bases, and 6 bases had no gene match. The CDR3 spans 14 residues. The germline gives CDR1 SGHRS, CDR2 YFSETQ. The CDR3 nucleotides read TGCGCCAGCAGCGTTGGACAGGGGGTGGACGAGCAGTACTTC. It codes for CASSVGQGVDEQYF.

This clonotype occurred many times. The chain employs TRBV10-3 and TRBJ2-5; maybe TRBD2 (6 bases). Trimming took 6 bases from V and 2 from J, leaving 10 bases between them. Per germline, CDR1 ENHRY and CDR2 SYGVKD. The CDR3 runs to 13 residues. CDR3 amino acids: CAIRGTQQETQYF. DNA for the CDR3: TGTGCCATCAGGGGGACTCAACAAGAGACCCAGTACTTC.